This T cell receptor beta chain was recovered during a study of blood T cell repertoires in COVID-19. Overall study: Nucleic acid was either cDNA or gDNA, and it came from T cells, B-cell-depleted T cells, or PBMCs.

Participants were placed into cohorts based on the clinical history they reported. The CDR3 is 15 residues long. Germline assignment: CDR1 SGHNT and CDR2 YYREEE (reference sequence). Trimming removed 4 bases from V and 7 bases from J; junction bases left unmatched: 10. Study processing details: Nucleated cell number was recorded as an estimate derived from reference gene primer amplification. This table comes from immunoSEQ multiplex PCR, and its TCRdb copy is limited to in-frame clones, with some not included. From that table come the V and J calls and clone size; the DNA was used to work out D and trimming. This table has roughly 260,000 clones, roughly 89% appearing once.

The source material was PBMCs or T cells enriched from blood (not recorded which). The source of this sequence is a woman aged 25-40 years with acute COVID-19. This rearrangement joins TRBV5-4 to TRBJ2-2; 7 bases map to TRBD1. CDR3 loop: CASSPDRAEYGELFF. CDR3 in DNA: TGTGCCAGCAGCCCCGACAGGGCGGAATACGGGGAGCTGTTTTTT.